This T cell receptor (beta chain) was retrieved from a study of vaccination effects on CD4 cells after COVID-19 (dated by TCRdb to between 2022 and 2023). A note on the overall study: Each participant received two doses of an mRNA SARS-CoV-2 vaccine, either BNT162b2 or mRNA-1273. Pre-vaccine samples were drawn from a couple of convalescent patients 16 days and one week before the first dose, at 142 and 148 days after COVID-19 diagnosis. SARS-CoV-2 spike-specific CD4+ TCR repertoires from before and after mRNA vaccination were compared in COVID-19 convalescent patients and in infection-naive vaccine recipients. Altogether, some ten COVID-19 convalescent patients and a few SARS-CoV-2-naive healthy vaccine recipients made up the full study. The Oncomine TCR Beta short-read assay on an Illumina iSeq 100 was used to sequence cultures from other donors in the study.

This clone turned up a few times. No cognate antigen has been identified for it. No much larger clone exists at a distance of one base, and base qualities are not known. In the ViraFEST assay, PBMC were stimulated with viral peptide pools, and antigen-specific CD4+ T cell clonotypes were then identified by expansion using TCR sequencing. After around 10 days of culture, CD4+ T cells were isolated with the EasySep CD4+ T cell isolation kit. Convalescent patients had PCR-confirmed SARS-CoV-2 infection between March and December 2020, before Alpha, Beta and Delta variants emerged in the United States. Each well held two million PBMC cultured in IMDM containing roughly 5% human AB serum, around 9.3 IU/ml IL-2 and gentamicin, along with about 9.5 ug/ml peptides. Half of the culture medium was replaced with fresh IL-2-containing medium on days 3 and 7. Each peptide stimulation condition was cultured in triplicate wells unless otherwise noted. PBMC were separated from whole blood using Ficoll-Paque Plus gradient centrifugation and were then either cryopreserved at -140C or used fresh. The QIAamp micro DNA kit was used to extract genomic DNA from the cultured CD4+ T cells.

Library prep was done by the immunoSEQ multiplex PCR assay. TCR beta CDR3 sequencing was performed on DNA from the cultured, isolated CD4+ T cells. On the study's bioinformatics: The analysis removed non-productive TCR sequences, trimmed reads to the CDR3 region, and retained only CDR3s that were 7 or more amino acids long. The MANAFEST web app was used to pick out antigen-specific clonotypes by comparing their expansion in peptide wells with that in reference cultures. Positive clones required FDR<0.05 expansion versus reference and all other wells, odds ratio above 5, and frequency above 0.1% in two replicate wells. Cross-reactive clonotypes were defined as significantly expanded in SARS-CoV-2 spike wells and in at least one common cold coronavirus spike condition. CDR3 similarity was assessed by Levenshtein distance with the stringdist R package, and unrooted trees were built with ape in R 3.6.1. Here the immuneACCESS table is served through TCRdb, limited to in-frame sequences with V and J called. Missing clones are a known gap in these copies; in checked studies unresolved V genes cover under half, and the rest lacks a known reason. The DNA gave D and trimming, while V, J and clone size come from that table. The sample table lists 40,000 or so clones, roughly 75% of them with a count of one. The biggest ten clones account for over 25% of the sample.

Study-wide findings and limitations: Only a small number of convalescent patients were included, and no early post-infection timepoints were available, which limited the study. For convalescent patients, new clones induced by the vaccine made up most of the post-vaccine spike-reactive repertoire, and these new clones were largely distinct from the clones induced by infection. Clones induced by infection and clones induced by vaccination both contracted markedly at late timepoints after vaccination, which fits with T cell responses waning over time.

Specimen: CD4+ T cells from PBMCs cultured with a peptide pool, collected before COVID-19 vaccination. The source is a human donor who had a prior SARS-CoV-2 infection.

The CDR3 protein sequence reads: CASRLVDRKETQYF. The nucleotides are TGCGCCAGCAGACTTGTTGACAGAAAAGAGACCCAGTACTTC. The chain couples TRBV5-1 to TRBJ2-5; a weak D assignment points to TRBD1 (5 bases agree). Spanning cysteine to phenylalanine, the CDR3 consists of 14 amino acids. Only CDR3 DNA remains: 42 bases, in frame from the first base. The germline V gene provides CDR1 SGHRS and CDR2 YFSETQ. V is shortened by 5 bases, J by 3 bases, and the region joining them spans 14 bases.